The source of this TCR beta chain is a study of control samples from healthy donors and cancer patients. The CDR3 spans 15 residues. The V gene lost 5 bases and the J gene lost 5 bases, with 19 bases spanning the gap. Germline V lookup: CDR1 SGHTA, CDR2 FQGTGA. Sequencing used immunoSEQ multiplex PCR; TCRdb keeps in-frame clones, though not all of them. The table records 100,000 to 150,000 clones, 90% of them present only once. The chain couples TRBV7-3 to TRBJ2-7; tentative D call: TRBD1 (5 bases). This clonotype was sampled from a man aged 18 to 29 in good health. Sequenced input: blood. CDR3 in DNA: TGTGCCAGCAGCCTTAACAGGCAGGGCGAAGACGAGCAGTACTTC. It encodes CASSLNRQGEDEQYF.